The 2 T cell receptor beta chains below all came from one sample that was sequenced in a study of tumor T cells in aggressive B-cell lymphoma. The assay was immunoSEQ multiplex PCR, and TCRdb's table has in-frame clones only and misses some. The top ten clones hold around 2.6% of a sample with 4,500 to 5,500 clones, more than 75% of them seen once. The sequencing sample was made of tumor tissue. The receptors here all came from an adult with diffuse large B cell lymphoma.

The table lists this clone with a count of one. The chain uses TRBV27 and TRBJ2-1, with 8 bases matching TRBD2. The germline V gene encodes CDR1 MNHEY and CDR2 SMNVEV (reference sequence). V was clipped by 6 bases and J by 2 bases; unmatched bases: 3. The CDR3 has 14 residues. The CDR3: CASRGLATYNEQFF. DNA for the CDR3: TGTGCCAGCAGAGGACTAGCAACCTACAATGAGCAGTTCTTC.

This chain's CDR3 is CASSQDLNFNEKLFF. CDR3 in DNA: TGCGCCAGCAGCCAAGACCTGAACTTTAATGAAAAACTGTTTTTT. The J gene is TRBJ1-4, the V gene TRBV4-3; no reliable D call. V was clipped by 0 bases and J by 4 bases, with 9 bases between them. Germline V lookup: CDR1 LGHNA, CDR2 YSLEER. The CDR3 is made up of 15 amino acids.